This T cell receptor beta chain originates from a study of TIL therapy for anti-PD-1-resistant metastatic lung cancer. Time point here: pre-treatment sample, taken before nivolumab and TIL therapy. The tumor samples were excised metastases, mostly pleural nodules or supraclavicular lymph nodes. The libraries were made with immunoSEQ v3. The data were produced by immunoSEQ multiplex PCR, yet TCRdb's version contains in-frame clones alone and is incomplete. The data show about 100,000 clones, approximately 65% seen once. The CDR3 sequence is 13 residues long. V shed 7 bases and J shed 2 bases, with 15 bases lying between them. From germline, CDR1 is SQVTM and CDR2 ANQGSEA. This clone was seen a handful of times.

The sequence was obtained from a person aged 25 to 85 with non-small cell lung cancer. This chain links TRBV29-1 with TRBJ2-7; D unresolved. This specimen was tumor tissue, taken at baseline. CDR3 sequence reads: CSGLTGSTYEQYF. The CDR3 DNA follows: TGCAGCGGACTGACCGGGTCGACCTACGAGCAGTACTTC.